This T cell receptor beta chain derives from a study of cytomegalovirus exposure and HLA in healthy donors. The CDR3 spans 16 residues. With 4 bases clipped from V and 0 bases from J, the junction kept 4 bases outside the gene matches. Germline CDR1 SGHRS, CDR2 YFSETQ. Both 60 Vbeta primers and 13 Jbeta primers went into the PCR. The assay was immunoSEQ multiplex PCR, and TCRdb's table has in-frame clones only and misses some. The data contain hundreds of thousands of clones, approximately 81% of them singletons. Details on this clone: No antigen is known for it.

Broader study findings: Among the CMV-associated chains, a few were confirmed in vitro as specific for CMV antigens. A missense variant in DCLRE1C was later tied to TCR beta V- and J-gene trimming. A later analysis associated some 16,000 TCR beta sequences with HLA alleles at a 0.05 false discovery rate. In a later analysis, HLA-C alleles had the fewest associated TCRs, DRB1 alleles the most.

V and J are TRBV5-1 and TRBJ2-6; 7 positions agree with TRBD1. Material: PBMCs. The receptor was derived from a girl aged 2 to 9 in good health and CMV-seronegative. CDR3 coding DNA: TGCGCCAGCAGCCAGGACAGGCGCTCTGGGGCCAACGTCCTGACTTTC. This encodes CASSQDRRSGANVLTF. The full variable domain, rest sourced from reference TRBV5-1 and TRBJ2-6, is KAGVTQTPRYLIKTRGQQVTLSCSPISGHRSVSWYQQTPGQGLQFLFEYFSETQRNKGNFPGRFSGRQFSNSRSEMNVSTLELGDSALYLCASSQDRRSGANVLTFGAGSRLTVL.